The source of this T cell receptor (beta chain) is a study of shared clonotypes between healthy human individuals. In germline, CDR1 is LNHDA, CDR2 SQIVND (reference sequence). Trimming pared 5 bases from V and 3 bases from J, leaving 8 bases between. The CDR3 length is 13 residues. Measured with immunoSEQ multiplex PCR; TCRdb has only the in-frame clones, and not every one. The repertoire consists of more than 1 million clones, with 75% to 80% occurring once and the leading ten covering roughly 0.56%. Sequencing was performed on memory CD4+ T cells from PBMCs. The subset here: CD45RA-negative fraction. The receptor's source is a man younger than 30 in good health. Some clones in this sample may be carry-over from other donors' samples. The V and J genes are TRBV19 and TRBJ1-5; no firm D call. In DNA form, the CDR3 reads TGTGCCAGTAGTCCTCGACTCAATCAGCCCCAGCATTTT. It is translated as CASSPRLNQPQHF.